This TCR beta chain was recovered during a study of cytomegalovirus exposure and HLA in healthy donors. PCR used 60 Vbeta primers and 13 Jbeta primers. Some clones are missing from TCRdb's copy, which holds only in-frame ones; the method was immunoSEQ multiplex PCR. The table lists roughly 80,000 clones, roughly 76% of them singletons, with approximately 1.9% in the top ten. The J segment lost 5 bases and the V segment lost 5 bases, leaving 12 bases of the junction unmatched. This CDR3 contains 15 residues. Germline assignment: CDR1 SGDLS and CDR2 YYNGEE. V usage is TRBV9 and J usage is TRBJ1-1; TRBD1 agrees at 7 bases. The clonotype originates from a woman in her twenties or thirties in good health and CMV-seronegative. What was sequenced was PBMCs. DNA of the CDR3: TGTGCCAGCAGTCCTCAGGGGGAGTTGATGACTGAAGCTTTCTTT. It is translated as CASSPQGELMTEAFF.